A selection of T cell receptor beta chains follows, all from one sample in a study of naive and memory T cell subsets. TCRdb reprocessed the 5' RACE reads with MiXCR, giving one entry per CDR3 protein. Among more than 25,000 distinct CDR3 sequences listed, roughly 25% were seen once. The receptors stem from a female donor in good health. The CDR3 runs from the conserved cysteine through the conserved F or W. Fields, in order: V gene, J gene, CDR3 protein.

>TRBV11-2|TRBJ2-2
CASSLLVGELFF
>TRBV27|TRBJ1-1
CASRRGVRTEAFF
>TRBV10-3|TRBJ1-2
CAISELLQGYGYTF
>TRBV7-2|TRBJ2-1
CASSHPGQRALGSSYNEQFF
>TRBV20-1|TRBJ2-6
CSALRGSGANVLTF
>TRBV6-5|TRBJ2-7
CASRTGSYEQYF
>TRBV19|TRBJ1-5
CASSPDREVNQPQHF
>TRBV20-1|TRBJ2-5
CSANGGGETQYF
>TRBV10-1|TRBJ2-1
CASSDASGFNEQFF
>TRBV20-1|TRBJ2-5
CSARGQGAETQYF
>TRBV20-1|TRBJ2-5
CSARGSSGGGETQYF
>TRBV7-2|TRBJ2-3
CASSLGRGAGTDTQYF
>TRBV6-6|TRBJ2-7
CASRGREGHEQYF
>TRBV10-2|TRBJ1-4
CASQKAARWGEKLFF
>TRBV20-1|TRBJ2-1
CSAHQRYNEQFF
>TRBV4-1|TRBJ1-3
CASSHDRDGNTIYF
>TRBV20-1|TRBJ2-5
CSARMPEAVRETQYF
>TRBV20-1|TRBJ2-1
CSARGTTYMGEQFF
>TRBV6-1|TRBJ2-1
CASVRGDRGLENEQFF
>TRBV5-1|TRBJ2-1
CATGNLGLGNEQFF
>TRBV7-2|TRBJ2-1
CASSFWLAGDNEQFF
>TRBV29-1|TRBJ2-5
CSVVSGEGTQYF
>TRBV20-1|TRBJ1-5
CSATQGRNNQPQHF
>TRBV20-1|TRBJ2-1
CSPFSFNEQFF
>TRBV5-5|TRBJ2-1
CASSLVLAEDNEQFF
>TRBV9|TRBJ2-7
CASSARGGYEQYF
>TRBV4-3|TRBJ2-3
CASSQEGTSQADTQYF
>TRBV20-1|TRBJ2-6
CSARGGGSGANVLTF
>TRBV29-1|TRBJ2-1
CSVGRRASDNEQFF
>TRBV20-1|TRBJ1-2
CSASRNYGYTF
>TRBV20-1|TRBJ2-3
CSAVGGELNTDTQYF
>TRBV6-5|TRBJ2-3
CASSYGAGWPPTDTQYF
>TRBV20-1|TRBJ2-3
CSARDEGSGGLTDTQYF
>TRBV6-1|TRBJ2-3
CASSEARGGADTQYF
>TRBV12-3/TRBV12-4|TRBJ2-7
CASSSSIRSTYEQYF
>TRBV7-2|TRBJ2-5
CASSPERGGEETQYF
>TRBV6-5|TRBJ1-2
CASRETGRENYGYTF
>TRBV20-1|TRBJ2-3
CSADSLLRTDTQYF
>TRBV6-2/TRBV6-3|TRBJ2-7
CASSYWGQGRYEQYF
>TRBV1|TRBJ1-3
CTSSQSPRAAALRNTIYF
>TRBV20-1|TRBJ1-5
CSARSRTGGLNQPQHF
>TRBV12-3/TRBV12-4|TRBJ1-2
CASSLVRSDYTF
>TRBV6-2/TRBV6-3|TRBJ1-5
CASSFSGKGYNQPQHF
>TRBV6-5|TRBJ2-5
CASSYSGGRAETQYF
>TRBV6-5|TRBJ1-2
CASSGQEANYGYTF
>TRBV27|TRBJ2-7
CASSLQYSYEQYF
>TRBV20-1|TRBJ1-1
CSARDSKQGEAEAFF
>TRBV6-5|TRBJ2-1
CASSYLSGRAYNEQFF